A single sample is the source of the 23 T cell receptor beta chains below, sequenced in a study of cytomegalovirus exposure and HLA in healthy donors. The study ran its PCR with 60 Vbeta and 13 Jbeta primers. Repertoires were generated with immunoSEQ multiplex PCR, while TCRdb's copy carries only in-frame clones and drops some. The sample lists around 200,000 clones, 70% to 80% seen once, with around 2.9% in the top ten. The sample was PBMCs. The receptors here all came from a woman in her sixties or seventies in good health and CMV-seropositive.

This chain joins TRBV6-5 and TRBJ2-7; maybe TRBD2 (5 bases). Germline CDR1 is MNHEY and CDR2 is SVGAGI. Trimming removed 3 bases from V and 0 bases from J, with 9 bases in between. This CDR3 is built from 14 residues. The CDR3 nucleotides read TGTGCCAGCAGTTATAGCGTTCACTCCTACGAGCAGTACTTC. Its protein product is CASSYSVHSYEQYF.

This clone was seen just once. At one end, the junction sequence differs from germline, possibly due to a read error. The chain employs TRBV7-2 and TRBJ2-7; the match to TRBD2 covers 10 bases. Germline CDR1 and CDR2: SGHTA and FQGNSA. The CDR3 runs 16 residues. CDR3 in DNA: TGTGCCAGCAGTTTAGGGAACCTAGCGGGGGCATTCGAGCAGTACTTC. It yields the protein CASSLGNLAGAFEQYF.

This rearrangement joins TRBV28 to TRBJ1-2; D remains ambiguous. Germline assignment: CDR1 MDHEN and CDR2 SYDVKM. This CDR3 has 12 amino acids. V was trimmed by 5 bases and J by 4 bases, leaving 8 bases between them. CDR3 protein: CASSPRVYGYTF. The CDR3 region has the DNA TGTGCCAGCAGTCCCCGGGTCTATGGCTACACCTTC.

A word on this clone: Other DNA sequences in this sample translate to the same CDR3. The gene calls are TRBV2 and TRBJ1-1; 8 nucleotides line up with TRBD1. The trim removed 7 bases at V and 5 bases at J, leaving 6 bases unmatched. The CDR3 consists of 13 residues. In germline, CDR1 is SNHLY, CDR2 FYNNEI. The CDR3 loop reads CASTGQGGTEAFF. CDR3 nucleotides: TGTGCCAGCACCGGACAGGGAGGGACTGAAGCTTTCTTT.

J is TRBJ2-1 and V is TRBV27; 8 positions match TRBD2. Germline assignment: CDR1 MNHEY and CDR2 SMNVEV (reference sequence). V lost 6 bases, J lost 9 bases, and 10 bases stayed unmatched. The CDR3 runs 14 residues. CDR3 nucleotides: TGTGCCAGCAGCCTCGGGGGGGGCTCGGGTGAGCAGTTCTTC. Protein: CASSLGGGSGEQFF.

This chain connects TRBV5-4 to TRBJ2-5; tentatively, D is TRBD1 (6 bases). The CDR3 spans 14 residues. CDR1 and CDR2 (germline): SGHNT, YYREEE (reference sequence). Trimming removed 4 bases at V and 2 bases at J, with 12 bases between. DNA of the CDR3: TGTGCCAGCAGCCATGACAGGCTTCAAGAGACCCAGTACTTC. It specifies CASSHDRLQETQYF.

This clone appeared once. The genes are TRBV19 and TRBJ1-2, with D perhaps TRBD1 (6 bases). V was shortened by 7 bases and J by 6 bases, with 15 bases between the two germline ends. Germline CDR1 is LNHDA and CDR2 is SQIVND (reference sequence). The CDR3 consists of 13 residues. The DNA of the CDR3 is TGTGCCAGTAATACTCAGGGGTCCCATGGCTACACCTTC. This encodes CASNTQGSHGYTF.

The chain joins TRBV2 to TRBJ2-1; a possible D gene is TRBD2 (5 bases). Trimming removed 3 bases at V and 4 bases at J, with 13 bases between. Germline V gives CDR1 SNHLY, CDR2 FYNNEI. This CDR3 region has 15 residues. CDR3 sequence: CASSDEGVTYNEQFF. CDR3 nucleotides: TGTGCCAGCAGTGATGAGGGAGTGACTTACAATGAGCAGTTCTTC.

In this sample, this clone turned up a few times. The CDR3 here is CASSRQPLGLAGGNNEQFF. DNA of the CDR3: TGTGCCAGCTCACGTCAACCTCTGGGACTAGCGGGAGGGAACAATGAGCAGTTCTTC. The rearrangement joins TRBV18 to TRBJ2-1; 16 bases fit TRBD2. This CDR3 is built from 19 residues. V lost 4 bases, J lost 5 bases, and 11 bases stayed unmatched. Germline V CDR1 and CDR2: KGHSH, LQKENI.

This clone was picked up a small number of times. The gene calls are TRBV5-8 and TRBJ1-2; 7 bases agree with TRBD1. CDR3 size: 14 residues. V gave up 5 bases and J gave up 5 bases; unmatched junction bases: 9. In germline, CDR1 is SGHTS, CDR2 YDEGEE. CDR3 sequence reads: CASSRGDREYGYTF. DNA for the CDR3: TGTGCCAGCAGTCGGGGCGACAGGGAATATGGCTACACCTTC.

The chain has TRBV7-8 and TRBJ2-7, with 9 positions matching TRBD2. The CDR3 covers 14 residues. Germline V gives CDR1 SGHVS, CDR2 FQNEAQ. Germline trimming cut 6 bases from V and 5 bases from J; bases unmatched to any gene: 8. The CDR3, as DNA: TGTGCCAGCAGGAACATAGCGGGAGCTCACGAGCAGTACTTC. Amino acid sequence: CASRNIAGAHEQYF. Filled out from reference TRBV7-8 and TRBJ2-7, the complete variable domain reads GAGVSQSPRYKVAKRGQDVALRCDPISGHVSLFWYQQALGQGPEFLTYFQNEAQLDKSGLPSDRFFAERPEGSVSTLKIQRTQQEDSAVYLCASRNIAGAHEQYFGPGTRLTVT.

This chain uses TRBV2 with TRBJ1-2, with D possibly being TRBD1 (6 bases). Trimming removed 6 bases at V and 4 bases at J, with 12 bases between. Germline CDR1 SNHLY, CDR2 FYNNEI. This CDR3 spans 13 amino acids. This CDR3 reads CASRKGQTYGYTF. As DNA, the CDR3 is TGTGCCAGCAGAAAAGGACAGACCTATGGCTACACCTTC.

The V gene is TRBV2, the J gene TRBJ2-7; maybe TRBD2 (6 bases). The V and J ends lost 6 bases and 7 bases respectively, with 13 bases between them. CDR3 length: 12 residues. Germline CDR1 reads SNHLY; CDR2 reads FYNNEI. The CDR3 spells CASRGTAWEQYF. The CDR3 bases are TGTGCCAGCAGAGGGACTGCCTGGGAGCAGTACTTC.

This chain links TRBV19 with TRBJ1-2, with D perhaps matching TRBD1 (6 bases). The CDR3 covers 16 residues. Per germline, CDR1 LNHDA and CDR2 SQIVND (reference sequence). V lost 0 bases and J lost 0, with 11 bases in between. CDR3 nucleotide sequence: TGTGCCAGTAGTATAGAGCCCGGACAGACTAACTATGGCTACACCTTC. Amino acids: CASSIEPGQTNYGYTF.

This clone was recorded once. The chain couples TRBV13 to TRBJ2-7; 8 bases are a match to TRBD1. The length of the CDR3 is 14 residues. CDR1 is PRHDT, CDR2 FYEKMQ, per germline (reference sequence). J gave up 6 bases and V 3 bases, and 7 bases lay outside the gene matches. The CDR3 sequence: CASSFGQGLGEQYF. For the CDR3, the DNA is TGTGCCAGCAGCTTTGGACAGGGTCTCGGCGAGCAGTACTTC.

V usage is TRBV18 and J usage is TRBJ1-4; TRBD1 might be the D (5 bases). The CDR3 contains 15 residues. The V end was cut by 2 bases, the J end by 0 bases, with 7 bases between. Germline values: CDR1 KGHSH, CDR2 LQKENI. The CDR3 nucleotides are TGTGCCAGCTCACCATGGGGGGCAACTAATGAAAAACTGTTTTTT. Its protein product is CASSPWGATNEKLFF.

In this sample, this clone turned up a few times. This chain uses TRBV28 with TRBJ1-6; 8 bases agree with TRBD1. CDR3 length: 16 amino acids. Germline V lookup: CDR1 MDHEN, CDR2 SYDVKM. The junction had 17 bases not matched to a gene; V was cut back by 6 bases and J by 13 bases. The CDR3 is CASSLPDRALVYPLHF. CDR3 bases: TGTGCCAGCAGCCTCCCGGACAGGGCCTTAGTTTATCCCCTCCACTTT.

The CDR3, as DNA: TGTGCCTGGCTGACTAGCGGGAGTTCCGGGGAGCTGTTTTTT. Translating gives CAWLTSGSSGELFF. The chain has TRBV30 and TRBJ2-2; TRBD2 agrees at 12 bases. Trimming took 5 bases from V and 6 from J; bases not matched to a gene: 4. CDR3 length: 14 residues. Per germline, CDR1 GTSNPN and CDR2 SVGIG (reference sequence).

J is TRBJ2-7 and V is TRBV6-6; D unresolved. This CDR3 contains 11 residues. Between the trimmed V and J ends, which lost 4 bases and 12 bases, there was a span of 13 bases. Germline-derived CDR1 and CDR2 are MNHNY and SVGAGI (reference sequence). CDR3 DNA: TGTGCCAGCAGTTCGGAGCGAATTCGGTACTTC. Protein: CASSSERIRYF.

The chain recombines TRBV14 with TRBJ1-1; no clear D. The V end was cut by 2 bases, the J end by 7 bases, with 11 bases between. CDR3 length: 13 amino acids. Looked up from germline, CDR1 is SGHDN and CDR2 is FVKESK. Written as DNA, the CDR3 is TGTGCCAGCAGCCAACGACTAGGCGGTGAAGCTTTCTTT. Translation: CASSQRLGGEAFF.

The V call is TRBV9, the J call TRBJ2-7, with 9 bases matching TRBD2. The V gene's germline CDR1 is SGDLS and CDR2 YYNGEE. CDR3 length: 14 amino acids. Germline trimming cut 4 bases from V and 6 bases from J; bases unmatched to any gene: 8. The CDR3 loop is CASSPELAGLEQYF. The CDR3, as DNA: TGTGCCAGCAGCCCCGAACTAGCGGGTCTCGAGCAGTACTTC.

This clone was recorded only once. The chain combines TRBV9 with TRBJ2-3, with D tentatively TRBD1 (7 bases). The CDR3 runs to 16 residues. Germline CDR1 reads SGDLS; CDR2 reads YYNGEE. V lost 1 base and J 2 bases, leaving 14 bases between the germline ends. CDR3 bases: TGTGCCAGCAGCGTATCCCCAGGGGGGATCACAGATACGCAGTATTTT. Amino acids: CASSVSPGGITDTQYF.

The gene calls are TRBV9 and TRBJ1-2; a possible D gene is TRBD1 (6 bases). Trimming removed 0 bases from V and 5 bases from J, with 20 bases in between. Germline V gene data show CDR1 as SGDLS and CDR2 as YYNGEE. CDR3 length equals 17 residues. Here the CDR3 reads CASSVGNRGAGTYGYTF. In DNA, the CDR3 is TGTGCCAGCAGCGTAGGGAATCGGGGGGCTGGGACTTATGGCTACACCTTC.